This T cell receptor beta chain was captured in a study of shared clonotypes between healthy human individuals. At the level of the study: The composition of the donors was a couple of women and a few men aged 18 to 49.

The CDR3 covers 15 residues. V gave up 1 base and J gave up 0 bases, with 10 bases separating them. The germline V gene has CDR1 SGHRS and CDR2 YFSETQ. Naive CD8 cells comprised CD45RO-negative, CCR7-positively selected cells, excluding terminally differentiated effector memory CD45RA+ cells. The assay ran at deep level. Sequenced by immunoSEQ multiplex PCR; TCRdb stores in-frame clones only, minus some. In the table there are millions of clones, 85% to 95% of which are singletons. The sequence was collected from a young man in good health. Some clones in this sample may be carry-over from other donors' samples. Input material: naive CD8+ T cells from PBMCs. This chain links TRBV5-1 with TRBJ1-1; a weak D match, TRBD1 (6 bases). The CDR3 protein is CASSLMTGMNTEAFF. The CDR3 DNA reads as TGCGCCAGCAGCTTGATGACAGGAATGAACACTGAAGCTTTCTTT.